This T cell receptor beta chain comes out of a study of blood T cell repertoires in COVID-19. Across the whole study: Acute and convalescent COVID-19 specimens originated in the United States, Italy and Spain. The cDNA or gDNA used as material had been derived from T cells, B-cell-depleted T cells, or PBMCs.

V was cut by 8 bases and J by 4 bases, with 5 bases left in between. Germline V lookup: CDR1 MDHEN, CDR2 SYDVKM. The CDR3 loop spans 11 amino acids. In the study's own analysis: How many nucleated cells were present was estimated from reference gene primer amplification. Libraries were prepared by immunoSEQ multiplex PCR; TCRdb keeps only in-frame clonotypes and omits some of them. V, J and clone size reflect that table, while D and trimming were determined from the DNA. The data contain about 200,000 clones, 75% to 95% of them seen just once; the ten biggest clones take up 0.53%. Sequences were obtained from peripheral blood. V is TRBV28 and J is TRBJ1-4; D not certain. The receptor's source is a man aged 45-65 years with acute or convalescent COVID-19. This CDR3 is CASQNNEKLFF. CDR3 sequence (DNA): TGTGCCAGCCAGAATAATGAAAAACTGTTTTTT.